This T cell receptor (beta chain) was identified in a study of blood T cells in healthy people across ages. Germline loops: CDR1 ENHRY, CDR2 SYGVKD. V lost 8 bases to trimming and J lost 4 bases, with 18 bases between them. CDR3 length: 16 amino acids. Study conclusions and caveats: The unknown donor CMV status may have confounded expanded clonotype changes.

About this clonotype itself: The antigen remains unidentified.

Using a J-beta primer mix together with a sample-barcoded 5' primer, a second PCR was run for about 6 to 11 cycles. TCRdb fed the 5' RACE reads into MiXCR, producing one record per CDR3 protein. The sample lists roughly 830,000 distinct CDR3 sequences, around 62% seen once, with roughly 25% in the top ten. The sample consisted of blood. This TCR derives from a man aged 25 to 45 in good health. The rearrangement uses TRBV10-3 and TRBJ2-6; possibly TRBD1 for D (6 bases). The CDR3 reads CAIHGGGATGANVLTF. CDR3 nucleotide sequence: TGTGCCATCCATGGTGGGGGCGCGACCGGGGCCAACGTCCTGACTTTC.